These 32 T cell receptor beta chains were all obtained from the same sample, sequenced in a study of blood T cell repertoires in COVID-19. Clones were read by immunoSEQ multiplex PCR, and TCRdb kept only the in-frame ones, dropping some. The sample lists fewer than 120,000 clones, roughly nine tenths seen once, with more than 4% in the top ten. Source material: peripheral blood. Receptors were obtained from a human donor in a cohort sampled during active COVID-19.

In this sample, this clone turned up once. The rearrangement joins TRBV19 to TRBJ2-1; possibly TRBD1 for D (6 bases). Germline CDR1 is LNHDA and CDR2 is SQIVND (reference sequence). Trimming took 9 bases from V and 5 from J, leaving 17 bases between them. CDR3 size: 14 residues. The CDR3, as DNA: TGTGCCAGCCTAAACCAGGGGAACAACAATGAGCAGTTCTTC. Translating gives CASLNQGNNNEQFF.

The CDR3 DNA follows: TGTGCCAGTAGCGCTGGTCTAGCGGGGGGGTTAGGGAGGAATGAGCAGTTCTTC. Translation gives CASSAGLAGGLGRNEQFF. The V call is TRBV19, the J call TRBJ2-1; 12 bases match TRBD2. Trimming took 6 bases from V and 7 from J; bases not matched to a gene: 16. Germline values: CDR1 LNHDA, CDR2 SQIVND (reference sequence). The CDR3 totals 18 residues.

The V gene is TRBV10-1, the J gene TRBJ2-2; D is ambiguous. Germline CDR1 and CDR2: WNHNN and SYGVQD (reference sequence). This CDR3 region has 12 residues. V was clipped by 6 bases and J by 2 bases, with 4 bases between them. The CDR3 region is CASSSNTGELFF. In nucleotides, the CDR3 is TGCGCCAGCAGCAGTAACACCGGGGAGCTGTTTTTT.

DNA for the CDR3: TGTGCCTGGAGCTCCAAGTCCGAGACAGGGAAACGGTACGAGCAGTACTTC. Its protein product is CAWSSKSETGKRYEQYF. The chain links TRBV30 to TRBJ2-7; 7 bases agree with TRBD1. The CDR3 runs to 17 residues. CDR1 and CDR2 (germline): GTSNPN, SVGIG (reference sequence). J lost 4 bases, V lost 3 bases, and 18 bases had no gene match.

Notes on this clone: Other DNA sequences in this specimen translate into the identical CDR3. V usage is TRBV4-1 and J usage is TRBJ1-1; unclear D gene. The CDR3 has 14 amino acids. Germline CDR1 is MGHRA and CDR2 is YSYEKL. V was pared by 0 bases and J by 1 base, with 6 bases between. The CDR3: CASSQDYTNTEAFF. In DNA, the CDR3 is TGCGCCAGCAGCCAAGATTACACGAACACTGAAGCTTTCTTT.

This chain's CDR3 is CASSQVGRGDDTQYF. In DNA form, the CDR3 reads TGTGCCAGCAGCCAAGTAGGACGGGGGGACGATACGCAGTATTTT. This rearrangement joins TRBV3-1 (or the pseudogene TRBV3-2) to TRBJ2-3; TRBD2 matches 7 bases. The V gene's germline CDR1 is LGHDT and CDR2 YNNKEL (reference sequence). V gave up 1 base and J gave up 6 bases; unmatched junction bases: 7. This CDR3 comprises 15 residues.

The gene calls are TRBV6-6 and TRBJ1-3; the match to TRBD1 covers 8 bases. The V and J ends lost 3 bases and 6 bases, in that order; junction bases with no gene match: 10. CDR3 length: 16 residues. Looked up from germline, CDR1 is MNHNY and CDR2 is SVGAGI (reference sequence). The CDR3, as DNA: TGTGCCAGCAGTTATCCCCGCACAGGGGGTGAAAACACCATATATTTT. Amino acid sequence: CASSYPRTGGENTIYF.

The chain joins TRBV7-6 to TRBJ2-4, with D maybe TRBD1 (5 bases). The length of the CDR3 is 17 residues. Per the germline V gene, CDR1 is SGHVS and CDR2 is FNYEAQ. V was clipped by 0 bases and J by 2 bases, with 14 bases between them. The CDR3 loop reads CASSLAGRVVTKNIQYF. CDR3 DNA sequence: TGTGCCAGCAGCTTAGCGGGCAGGGTGGTAACCAAAAACATTCAGTACTTC.

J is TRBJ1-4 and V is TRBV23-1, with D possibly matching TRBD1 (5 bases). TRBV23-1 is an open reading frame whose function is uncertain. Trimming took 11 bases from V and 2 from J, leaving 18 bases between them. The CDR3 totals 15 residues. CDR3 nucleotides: TGCGCCCTAGACAGTGGACGGCGGACTAATGAAAAACTGTTTTTT. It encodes CALDSGRRTNEKLFF.

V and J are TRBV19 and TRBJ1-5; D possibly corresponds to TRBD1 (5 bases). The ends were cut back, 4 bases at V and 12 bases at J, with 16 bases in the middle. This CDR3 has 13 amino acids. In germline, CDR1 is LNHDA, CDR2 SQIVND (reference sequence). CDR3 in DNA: TGTGCCAGTAGTAAGGGGTCGGCGGAACTCCAGCATTTT. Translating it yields CASSKGSAELQHF.

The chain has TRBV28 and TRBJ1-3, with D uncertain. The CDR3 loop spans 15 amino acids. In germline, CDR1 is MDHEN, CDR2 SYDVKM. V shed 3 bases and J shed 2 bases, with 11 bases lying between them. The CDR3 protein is CASSFPRSTGNTIYF. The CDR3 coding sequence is TGTGCCAGCAGTTTCCCCAGGTCCACTGGAAACACCATATATTTT.

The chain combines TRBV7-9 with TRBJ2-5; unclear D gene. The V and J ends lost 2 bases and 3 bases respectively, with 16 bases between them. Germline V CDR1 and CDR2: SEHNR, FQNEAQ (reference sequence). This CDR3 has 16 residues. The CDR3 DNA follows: TGTGCCAGCAGCTTAAGCTTTCCGACAAACGAAGAGACCCAGTACTTC. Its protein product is CASSLSFPTNEETQYF.

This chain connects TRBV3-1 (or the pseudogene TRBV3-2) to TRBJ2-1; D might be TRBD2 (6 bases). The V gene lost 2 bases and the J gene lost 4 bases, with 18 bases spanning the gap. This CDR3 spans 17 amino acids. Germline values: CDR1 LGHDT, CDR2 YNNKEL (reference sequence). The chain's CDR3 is CASSQPLRGTGYNEQFF. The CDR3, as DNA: TGTGCCAGCAGCCAACCCCTCCGCGGGACGGGGTACAATGAGCAGTTCTTC.

This CDR3 reads CASSPRGGLSSYNEQFF. The CDR3 DNA follows: TGTGCCAGTAGTCCCCGGGGGGGTTTGAGCTCCTACAATGAGCAGTTCTTC. The V call is TRBV19, the J call TRBJ2-1; 8 bases agree with TRBD2. The CDR3 extends over 17 amino acids. V gave up 5 bases and J gave up 0 bases; unmatched junction bases: 9. Per germline, CDR1 LNHDA and CDR2 SQIVND (reference sequence).

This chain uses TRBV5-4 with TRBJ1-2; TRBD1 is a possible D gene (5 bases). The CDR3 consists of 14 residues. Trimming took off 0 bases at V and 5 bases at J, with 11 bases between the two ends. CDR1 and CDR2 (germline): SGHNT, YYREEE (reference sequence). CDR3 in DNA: TGTGCCAGCAGCTTGGCCGAGGAGGGGTATGGCTACACCTTC. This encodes CASSLAEEGYGYTF.

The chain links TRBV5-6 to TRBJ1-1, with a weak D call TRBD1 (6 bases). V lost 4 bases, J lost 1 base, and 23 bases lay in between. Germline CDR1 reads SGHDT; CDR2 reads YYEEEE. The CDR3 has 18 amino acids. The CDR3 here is CASSRVSAYRAGNTEAFF. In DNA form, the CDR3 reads TGTGCCAGCAGCCGTGTGTCGGCTTACAGGGCTGGGAACACTGAAGCTTTCTTT.

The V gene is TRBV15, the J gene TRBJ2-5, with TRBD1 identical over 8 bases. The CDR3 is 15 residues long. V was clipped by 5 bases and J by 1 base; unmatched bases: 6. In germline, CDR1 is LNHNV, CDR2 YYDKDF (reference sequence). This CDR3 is CATSGRTGSQETQYF. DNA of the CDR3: TGTGCCACCAGCGGGCGGACAGGGAGCCAAGAGACCCAGTACTTC. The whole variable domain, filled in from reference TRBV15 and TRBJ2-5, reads DAMVIQNPRYQVTQFGKPVTLSCSQTLNHNVMYWYQQKSSQAPKLLFHYYDKDFNNEADTPDNFQSRRPNTSFCFLDIRSPGLGDTAMYLCATSGRTGSQETQYFGPGTRLLVL.

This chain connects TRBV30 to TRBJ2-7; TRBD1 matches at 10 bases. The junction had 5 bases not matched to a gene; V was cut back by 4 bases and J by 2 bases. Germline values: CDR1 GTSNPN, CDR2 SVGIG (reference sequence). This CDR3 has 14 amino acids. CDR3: CAWKGQGIPYEQYF. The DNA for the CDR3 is TGTGCCTGGAAGGGACAGGGGATCCCCTACGAGCAGTACTTC.

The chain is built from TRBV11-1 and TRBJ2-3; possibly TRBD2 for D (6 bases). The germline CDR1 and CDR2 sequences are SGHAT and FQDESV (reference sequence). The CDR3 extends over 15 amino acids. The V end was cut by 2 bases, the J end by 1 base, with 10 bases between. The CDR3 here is CASSLRGSGTDTQYF. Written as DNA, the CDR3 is TGTGCCAGCAGCTTACGGGGGTCGGGCACAGATACGCAGTATTTT.

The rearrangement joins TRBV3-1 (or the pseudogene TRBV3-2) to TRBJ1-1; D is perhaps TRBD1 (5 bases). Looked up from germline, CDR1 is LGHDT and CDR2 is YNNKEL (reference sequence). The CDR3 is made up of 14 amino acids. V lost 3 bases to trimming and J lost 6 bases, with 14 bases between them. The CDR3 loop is CASSQSGTGAEAFF. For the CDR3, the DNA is TGTGCCAGCAGCCAGTCAGGGACGGGGGCTGAAGCTTTCTTT.

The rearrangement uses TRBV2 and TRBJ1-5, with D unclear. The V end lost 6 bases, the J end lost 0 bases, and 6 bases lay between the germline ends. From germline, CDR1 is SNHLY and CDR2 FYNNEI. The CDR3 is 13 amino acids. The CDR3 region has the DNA TGTGCCAGCAGGGGCTATAGCAATCAGCCCCAGCATTTT. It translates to CASRGYSNQPQHF.

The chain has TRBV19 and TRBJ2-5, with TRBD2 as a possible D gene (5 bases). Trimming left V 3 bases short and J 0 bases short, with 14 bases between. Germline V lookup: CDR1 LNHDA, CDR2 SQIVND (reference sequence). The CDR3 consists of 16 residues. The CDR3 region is CASSILASWDQETQYF. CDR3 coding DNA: TGTGCCAGTAGTATTCTGGCTAGCTGGGACCAAGAGACCCAGTACTTC.

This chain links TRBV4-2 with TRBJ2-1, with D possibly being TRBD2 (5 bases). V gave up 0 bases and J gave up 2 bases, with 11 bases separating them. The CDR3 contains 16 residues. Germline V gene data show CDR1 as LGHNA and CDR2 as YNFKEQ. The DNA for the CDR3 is TGTGCCAGCAGCCAAGATTTGAGCGGAGCCTACAATGAGCAGTTCTTC. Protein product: CASSQDLSGAYNEQFF.

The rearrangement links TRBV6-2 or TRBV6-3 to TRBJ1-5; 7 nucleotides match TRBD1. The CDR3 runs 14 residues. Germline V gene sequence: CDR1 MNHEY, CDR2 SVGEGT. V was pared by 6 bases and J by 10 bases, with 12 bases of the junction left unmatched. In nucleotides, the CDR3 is TGTGCCAGCAGCCCTCCGGACAGGTTAGAACCCCAGCATTTT. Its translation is CASSPPDRLEPQHF.

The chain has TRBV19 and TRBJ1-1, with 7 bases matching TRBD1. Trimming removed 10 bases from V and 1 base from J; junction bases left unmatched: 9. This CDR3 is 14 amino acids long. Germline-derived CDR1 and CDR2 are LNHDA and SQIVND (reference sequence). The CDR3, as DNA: TGTGCCACGCGGGACAGATTCACGAACACTGAAGCTTTCTTT. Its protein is CATRDRFTNTEAFF. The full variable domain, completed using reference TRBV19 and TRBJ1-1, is DGGITQSPKYLFRKEGQNVTLSCEQNLNHDAMYWYRQDPGQGLRLIYYSQIVNDFQKGDIAEGYSVSREKKESFPLTVTSAQKNPTAFYLCATRDRFTNTEAFFGQGTRLTVV.

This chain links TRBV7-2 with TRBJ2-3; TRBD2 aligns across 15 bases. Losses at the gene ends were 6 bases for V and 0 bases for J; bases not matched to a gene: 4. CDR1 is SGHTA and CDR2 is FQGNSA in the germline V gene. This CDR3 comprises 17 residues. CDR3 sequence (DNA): TGTGCCAGCAGACCTGGACTAGCGGGGGGGAGCACAGATACGCAGTATTTT. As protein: CASRPGLAGGSTDTQYF.

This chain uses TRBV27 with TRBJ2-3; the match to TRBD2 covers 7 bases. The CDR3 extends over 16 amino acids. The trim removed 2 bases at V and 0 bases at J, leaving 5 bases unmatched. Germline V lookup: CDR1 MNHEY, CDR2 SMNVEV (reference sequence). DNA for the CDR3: TGTGCCAGCAGTTTAGGGAGTAGCGGGAGCACAGATACGCAGTATTTT. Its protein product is CASSLGSSGSTDTQYF.

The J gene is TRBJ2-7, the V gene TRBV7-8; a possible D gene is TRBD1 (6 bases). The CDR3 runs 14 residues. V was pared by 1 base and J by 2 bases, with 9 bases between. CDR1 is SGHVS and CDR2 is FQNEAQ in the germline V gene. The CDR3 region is CASSLGGHPYEQYF. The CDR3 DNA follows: TGTGCCAGCAGCTTAGGGGGACATCCCTACGAGCAGTACTTC.

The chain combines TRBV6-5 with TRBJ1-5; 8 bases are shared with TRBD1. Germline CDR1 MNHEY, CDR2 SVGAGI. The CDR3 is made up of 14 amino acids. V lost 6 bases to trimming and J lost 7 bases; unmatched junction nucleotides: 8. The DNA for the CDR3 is TGTGCCAGCAGCCACGGACAGGGATTGCAGCCCCAGCATTTT. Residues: CASSHGQGLQPQHF.

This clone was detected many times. The CDR3 region is CASSLGHPQGVLSGNTIYF. DNA of the CDR3: TGTGCCAGCAGCTTAGGCCATCCCCAGGGGGTCCTCTCTGGAAACACCATATATTTT. This sequence joins TRBV13 and TRBJ1-3; 7 bases agree with TRBD1. CDR1 and CDR2 from the germline V gene are PRHDT and FYEKMQ (reference sequence). The CDR3 loop spans 19 amino acids. V was pared by 0 bases and J by 0 bases, with 11 bases of the junction left unmatched. The full variable domain, with the rest looked up from reference TRBV13 and TRBJ1-3, is AAGVIQSPRHLIKEKRETATLKCYPIPRHDTVYWYQQGPGQDPQFLISFYEKMQSDKGSIPDRFSAQQFSDYHSELNMSSLELGDSALYFCASSLGHPQGVLSGNTIYFGEGSWLTVV.

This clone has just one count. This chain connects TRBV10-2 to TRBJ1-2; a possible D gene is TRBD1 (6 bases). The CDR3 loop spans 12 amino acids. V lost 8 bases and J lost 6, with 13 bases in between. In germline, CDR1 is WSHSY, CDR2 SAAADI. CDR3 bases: TGCGCCAGCTCTCACAGGGACAATGGCTACACCTTC. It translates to CASSHRDNGYTF.

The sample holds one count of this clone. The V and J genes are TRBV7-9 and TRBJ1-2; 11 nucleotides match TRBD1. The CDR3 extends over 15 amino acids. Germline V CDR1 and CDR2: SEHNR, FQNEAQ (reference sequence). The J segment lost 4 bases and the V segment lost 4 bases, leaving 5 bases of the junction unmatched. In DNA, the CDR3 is TGTGCCAGCAGCTCTAGGACAGGGGGCTTCTATGGCTACACCTTC. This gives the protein CASSSRTGGFYGYTF.